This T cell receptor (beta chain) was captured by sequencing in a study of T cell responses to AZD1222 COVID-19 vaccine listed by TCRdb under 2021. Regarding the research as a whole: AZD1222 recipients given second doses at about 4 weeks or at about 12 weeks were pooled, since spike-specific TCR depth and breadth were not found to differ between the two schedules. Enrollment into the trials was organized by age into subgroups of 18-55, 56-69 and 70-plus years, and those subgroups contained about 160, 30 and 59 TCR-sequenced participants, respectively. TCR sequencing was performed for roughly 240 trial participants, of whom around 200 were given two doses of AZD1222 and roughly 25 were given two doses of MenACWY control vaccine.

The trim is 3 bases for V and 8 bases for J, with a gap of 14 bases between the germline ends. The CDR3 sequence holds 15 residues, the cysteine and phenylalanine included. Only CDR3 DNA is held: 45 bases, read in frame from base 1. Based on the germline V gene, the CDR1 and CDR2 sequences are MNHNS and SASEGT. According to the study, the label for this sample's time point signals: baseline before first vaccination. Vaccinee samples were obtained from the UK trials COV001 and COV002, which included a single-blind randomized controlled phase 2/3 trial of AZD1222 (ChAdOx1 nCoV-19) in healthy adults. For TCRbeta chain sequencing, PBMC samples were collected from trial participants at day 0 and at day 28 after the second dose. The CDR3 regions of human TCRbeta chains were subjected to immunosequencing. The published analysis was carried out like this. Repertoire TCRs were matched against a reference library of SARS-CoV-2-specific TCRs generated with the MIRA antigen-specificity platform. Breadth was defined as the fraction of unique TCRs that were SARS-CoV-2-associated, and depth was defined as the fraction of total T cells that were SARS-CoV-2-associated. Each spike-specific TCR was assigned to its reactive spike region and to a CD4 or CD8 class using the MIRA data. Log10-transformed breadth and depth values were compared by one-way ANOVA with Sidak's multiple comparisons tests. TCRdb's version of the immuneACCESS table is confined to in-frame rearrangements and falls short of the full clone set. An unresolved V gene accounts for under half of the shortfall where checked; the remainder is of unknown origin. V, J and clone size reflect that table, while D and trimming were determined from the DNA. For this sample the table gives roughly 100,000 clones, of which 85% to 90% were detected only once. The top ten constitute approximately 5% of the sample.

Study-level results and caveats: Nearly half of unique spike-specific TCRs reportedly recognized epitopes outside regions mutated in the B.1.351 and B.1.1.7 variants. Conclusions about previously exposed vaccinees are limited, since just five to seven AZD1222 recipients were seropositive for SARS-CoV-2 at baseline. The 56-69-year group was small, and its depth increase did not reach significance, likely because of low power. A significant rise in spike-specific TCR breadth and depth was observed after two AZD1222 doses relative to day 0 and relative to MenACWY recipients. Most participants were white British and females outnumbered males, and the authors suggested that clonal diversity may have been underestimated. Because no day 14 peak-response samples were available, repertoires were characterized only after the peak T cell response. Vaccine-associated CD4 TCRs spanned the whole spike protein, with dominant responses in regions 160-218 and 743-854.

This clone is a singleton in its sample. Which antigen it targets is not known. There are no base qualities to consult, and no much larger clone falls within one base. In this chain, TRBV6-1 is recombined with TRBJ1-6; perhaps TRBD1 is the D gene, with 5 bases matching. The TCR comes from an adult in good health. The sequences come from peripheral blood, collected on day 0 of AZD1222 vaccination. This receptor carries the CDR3 CASSDRTGGDSPLHF. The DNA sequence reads TGTGCCAGCAGTGATCGGACCGGGGGGGATTCACCCCTCCACTTT.